A single sample gave rise to the 31 T cell receptor beta chains below, sequenced in a study of shared clonotypes between healthy human individuals. Sequenced by immunoSEQ multiplex PCR; TCRdb stores in-frame clones only, minus some. Of fewer than 600,000 clones in the sample, around 77% were seen once. Sequenced material: PBMCs. These receptor sequences come from a woman in her forties in good health. Some clones in this sample may be carry-over from other donors' samples.

Many counts were recorded for this clone. The chain uses TRBV2 and TRBJ2-5; no firm D call. Germline lookup yields CDR1 SNHLY and CDR2 FYNNEI. The CDR3 extends over 15 amino acids. V was shortened by 0 bases and J by 4 bases, with 12 bases between the two germline ends. This CDR3 is CASSEAYSVSETQYF. As DNA, the CDR3 is TGTGCCAGCAGTGAAGCTTATAGTGTTTCAGAGACCCAGTACTTC.

This clone was detected once. This sequence joins TRBV6-5 and TRBJ2-7, with 7 positions matching TRBD2. The germline gives CDR1 MNHEY, CDR2 SVGAGI. The J segment lost 3 bases and the V segment lost 5 bases, leaving 4 bases of the junction unmatched. CDR3 length: 13 residues. The CDR3 nucleotides read TGTGCCAGCAGTAGCGGGACTTTCTACGAGCAGTACTTC. It translates to CASSSGTFYEQYF.

V is TRBV7-2 and J is TRBJ2-2; D is undetermined. The V gene's germline CDR1 is SGHTA and CDR2 FQGNSA. The V and J ends lost 2 bases and 5 bases respectively, with 18 bases between them. The CDR3 is made up of 17 amino acids. CDR3 protein: CASSLSFSKAETGELFF. In nucleotides, the CDR3 is TGTGCCAGCAGCTTATCTTTCTCAAAGGCGGAAACCGGGGAGCTGTTTTTT.

The rearrangement uses TRBV5-1 and TRBJ1-4, with unresolved D. V was trimmed by 4 bases and J by 8 bases, leaving 12 bases between them. Germline loops: CDR1 SGHRS, CDR2 YFSETQ. The CDR3 has 13 amino acids. The chain's CDR3 is CASSGGVEEKLFF. CDR3 sequence (DNA): TGCGCCAGCAGCGGCGGGGTTGAGGAAAAACTGTTTTTT.

The chain combines TRBV28 with TRBJ2-1; no reliable D call. The CDR3 is made up of 16 amino acids. Germline V gene data show CDR1 as MDHEN and CDR2 as SYDVKM. V was pared by 5 bases and J by 7 bases, with 21 bases between. Here the CDR3 DNA reads TGTGCCAGCAGTCCCCTCTATGGCGGTTCCTTAAATGAGCAGTTCTTC. Its translation is CASSPLYGGSLNEQFF.

This clone has just one count. This chain joins TRBV5-4 and TRBJ1-2; weak D call: TRBD1 (6 bases). Deletions cut 3 bases from V and 8 bases from J, with 17 bases between. This CDR3 has 14 residues. Germline values: CDR1 SGHNT, CDR2 YYREEE (reference sequence). The CDR3 loop is CASSSPRGGFGYTF. The CDR3 bases are TGTGCCAGCAGCTCCCCTCGAGGGGGTTTCGGCTACACCTTC. Filled out from reference TRBV5-4 and TRBJ1-2, the complete variable domain reads ETGVTQSPTHLIKTRGQQVTLRCSSQSGHNTVSWYQQALGQGPQFIFQYYREEENGRGNFPPRFSGLQFPNYSSELNVNALELDDSALYLCASSSPRGGFGYTFGSGTRLTVV.

This clone occurred once. The chain has TRBV9 and TRBJ1-2, with 8 bases aligning to TRBD1. The V gene end was trimmed by 0 bases and the J gene end by 6 bases; junction bases not matched to a gene: 10. The CDR3 covers 16 residues. Germline-derived CDR1 and CDR2 are SGDLS and YYNGEE. CDR3 in DNA: TGTGCCAGCAGCGTAGCCGCTCTTCAGGGGGCGAATGGCTACACCTTC. Its protein is CASSVAALQGANGYTF.

Points on this clone: The sample has other DNA sequences that encode this CDR3 too. This chain connects TRBV29-1 to TRBJ2-7; D remains unclear. V lost 4 bases and J 3 bases, leaving 4 bases between the germline ends. The CDR3 has 10 residues. The germline CDR1 and CDR2 sequences are SQVTM and ANQGSEA. The CDR3 protein is CSVGDYEQYF. For the CDR3, the DNA is TGCAGCGTTGGCGACTACGAGCAGTACTTC.

V and J are TRBV10-3 and TRBJ1-1, with D unclear. Trimming shortened V by 2 bases and J by 0 bases, and 10 bases separated the two germline ends. The CDR3 runs 15 residues. Per germline, CDR1 ENHRY and CDR2 SYGVKD. The CDR3 DNA reads as TGTGCCATCAGTGAGGAGGCAGTAGTGAACACTGAAGCTTTCTTT. Translation: CAISEEAVVNTEAFF.

This chain uses TRBV2 with TRBJ1-1; D may be TRBD1 (5 bases). The germline V gene encodes CDR1 SNHLY and CDR2 FYNNEI. This CDR3 spans 15 amino acids. V was clipped by 7 bases and J by 5 bases, with 20 bases between them. The CDR3 sequence is CASTFEAGPGTEAFF. The CDR3 DNA is TGTGCCAGCACTTTCGAGGCAGGGCCGGGAACTGAAGCTTTCTTT.

The chain combines TRBV6-1 with TRBJ2-7, with 8 positions matching TRBD1. Unmatched junction bases numbered 10, after V lost 6 bases and J lost 3 bases. Germline-derived CDR1 and CDR2 are MNHNS and SASEGT. The CDR3 has 15 amino acids. The CDR3 bases are TGTGCCAGCAGAGCTCCGGGACAGGAGATCTACGAGCAGTACTTC. It is translated as CASRAPGQEIYEQYF.

The J gene is TRBJ2-2, the V gene TRBV4-1; 7 nucleotides align to TRBD2. The CDR3 spans 16 residues. Germline V gene lookup returns CDR1 MGHRA and CDR2 YSYEKL. J gave up 6 bases and V 4 bases, and 11 bases lay outside the gene matches. CDR3 region: CASSPRTSGGPGELFF. The CDR3 bases are TGCGCCAGCAGCCCTCGGACTAGTGGAGGTCCCGGGGAGCTGTTTTTT.

The chain links TRBV27 to TRBJ2-7; D may be TRBD1 or TRBD2 (6 bases each). The V and J ends lost 3 bases and 7 bases respectively, with 13 bases between them. Germline CDR1 reads MNHEY; CDR2 reads SMNVEV (reference sequence). CDR3 length: 13 residues. CDR3 DNA: TGTGCCAGCAGTTTGTGGGGGGCGGGGGAGCAGTACTTC. It is translated as CASSLWGAGEQYF.

As to this clone: The likely explanation is a read error, given a far larger clone one base away. V usage is TRBV5-5 and J usage is TRBJ1-2, with D tentatively TRBD1 (5 bases). The CDR3 length is 16 residues. Germline V CDR1 and CDR2: SGHKS, YYEKEE (reference sequence). The CDR3 sequence: CTSSLRLGGANYGYTF. The CDR3 DNA is TGTACCAGCAGCTTGCGGTTGGGGGGAGCTAACTATGGCTACACCTTC.

This clone was observed once. The chain has TRBV29-1 and TRBJ1-1; TRBD1 might be the D (5 bases). This CDR3 has 13 amino acids. Trimming took 4 bases from V and 6 from J, leaving 15 bases between them. The V gene's germline CDR1 is SQVTM and CDR2 ANQGSEA. CDR3 nucleotides: TGCAGCGTTGGGTTCACCCGGGGCTCTGAAGCTTTCTTT. Amino acids: CSVGFTRGSEAFF. The entire variable domain, with the rest obtained from reference TRBV29-1 and TRBJ1-1, is as follows: SAVISQKPSRDICQRGTSLTIQCQVDSQVTMMFWYRQQPGQSLTLIATANQGSEATYESGFVIDKFPISRPNLTFSTLTVSNMSPEDSSIYLCSVGFTRGSEAFFGQGTRLTVV.

The chain has TRBV10-3 and TRBJ2-7; D is unresolved. V was cut by 4 bases and J by 2 bases, with 9 bases left in between. The CDR3 spans 13 residues. CDR1 and CDR2 from the germline V gene are ENHRY and SYGVKD. CDR3 residues: CAISASDPYEQYF. CDR3 DNA sequence: TGTGCCATCAGTGCGTCAGATCCCTACGAGCAGTACTTC.

This rearrangement joins TRBV6-5 to TRBJ1-2; no definite D call. CDR1 is MNHEY and CDR2 is SVGAGI in the germline V gene. The CDR3 sequence is 11 residues long. Trimming shortened V by 8 bases and J by 1 base, and 5 bases separated the two germline ends. This CDR3 is CASGVNYGYTF. The DNA of the CDR3 is TGTGCCAGCGGGGTTAACTATGGCTACACCTTC.

This chain joins TRBV19 and TRBJ2-5; maybe TRBD2 (6 bases). The CDR3 totals 14 residues. Trimming removed 2 bases from V and 6 bases from J, with 13 bases in between. CDR1 and CDR2 from the germline V gene are LNHDA and SQIVND (reference sequence). Here the CDR3 reads CASSIQGGGKTQYF. DNA for the CDR3: TGTGCCAGTAGTATACAAGGTGGGGGGAAGACCCAGTACTTC.

This clone appeared a single time. The J gene is TRBJ1-4, the V gene TRBV30; perhaps TRBD1 as D (5 bases). Looked up from germline, CDR1 is GTSNPN and CDR2 is SVGIG (reference sequence). V shed 1 base and J shed 8 bases, with 11 bases lying between them. The CDR3 runs 13 residues. The DNA of the CDR3 is TGTGCCTGGAGTGGGGGCGCAGTCGAAAAACTGTTTTTT. Amino acids: CAWSGGAVEKLFF.

The V call is TRBV6-5, the J call TRBJ2-1; 9 nucleotides match TRBD1. Per germline, CDR1 MNHEY and CDR2 SVGAGI. Trimming took 6 bases from V and 8 from J; bases not matched to a gene: 5. The length of the CDR3 is 13 residues. CDR3 sequence reads: CASRQGALYEQFF. The CDR3, as DNA: TGTGCCAGCAGACAGGGGGCTCTCTATGAGCAGTTCTTC.

This chain links TRBV5-4 with TRBJ2-7; D may correspond to TRBD1 or TRBD2 (6 bases each). Trimming removed 5 bases at V and 1 base at J, with 13 bases between. Germline assignment: CDR1 SGHNT and CDR2 YYREEE (reference sequence). The CDR3 runs 14 residues. Here the CDR3 DNA reads TGTGCCAGCAGGGGGGGCTTAGCTTCCTACGAGCAGTACTTC. Translated, it gives CASRGGLASYEQYF.

V and J are TRBV30 and TRBJ2-7; 9 nucleotides match TRBD1. J gave up 9 bases and V 5 bases, and 14 bases lay outside the gene matches. Germline assignment: CDR1 GTSNPN and CDR2 SVGIG (reference sequence). This CDR3 comprises 14 residues. The CDR3 loop reads CAWGPWGQGLGQYF. DNA of the CDR3: TGTGCCTGGGGCCCTTGGGGACAGGGTCTAGGGCAGTACTTC. Supplemented by reference TRBV30 and TRBJ2-7, the full variable domain reads SQTIHQWPATLVQPVGSPLSLECTVEGTSNPNLYWYRQAAGRGLQLLFYSVGIGQISSEVPQNLSASRPQDRQFILSSKKLLLSDSGFYLCAWGPWGQGLGQYFGPGTRLTVT.

This clone was observed a few times. V and J are TRBV9 and TRBJ2-2; D unclear. V was pared by 5 bases and J by 5 bases, with 13 bases between. Per germline, CDR1 SGDLS and CDR2 YYNGEE. This CDR3 is 14 amino acids long. CDR3 bases: TGTGCCAGCAGATCCCCCGGGTCTACCGGGGAGCTGTTTTTT. Its protein is CASRSPGSTGELFF.

This chain's CDR3 is CASSSTGSGTEAFF. The CDR3 coding sequence is TGTGCCAGCAGTTCGACAGGCTCGGGCACTGAAGCTTTCTTT. The chain combines TRBV6-5 with TRBJ1-1; D possibly corresponds to TRBD1 (6 bases). The CDR3 is 14 residues long. CDR1 is MNHEY and CDR2 is SVGAGI in the germline V gene. Between the trimmed V and J ends, which lost 4 bases and 4 bases, there was a span of 13 bases.

Turning to this clone: Other DNA sequences in the sample encode the same CDR3. This chain uses TRBV5-1 with TRBJ2-7; 8 positions agree with TRBD2. V lost 4 bases and J lost 1; bases outside the gene matches: 4. Per germline, CDR1 SGHRS and CDR2 YFSETQ. CDR3 length equals 14 residues. The CDR3 spells CASSSGLASYEQYF. In nucleotides, the CDR3 is TGCGCCAGCAGCAGTGGACTAGCTTCCTACGAGCAGTACTTC.

This clone was recorded once. The V call is TRBV7-3, the J call TRBJ2-3, with 10 nucleotides matching TRBD2. The CDR3 length is 18 residues. Germline assignment: CDR1 SGHTA and CDR2 FQGTGA. The V and J ends lost 6 bases and 5 bases, in that order; junction bases with no gene match: 17. CDR3 amino acids: CASSYTCGLAACRDTQYF. The CDR3 DNA follows: TGTGCCAGCAGTTACACTTGCGGACTAGCGGCCTGTAGAGATACGCAGTATTTT.

The J gene is TRBJ2-3, the V gene TRBV7-9, with D unresolved. The V and J ends lost 2 bases and 4 bases respectively, with 4 bases between them. Germline CDR1 and CDR2: SEHNR and FQNEAQ (reference sequence). CDR3 length: 12 residues. The CDR3 nucleotides are TGTGCCAGCAGCTTATCAGCAGATACGCAGTATTTT. Encoded protein: CASSLSADTQYF.

The chain links TRBV18 to TRBJ1-1; no firm D call. Germline V gene sequence: CDR1 KGHSH, CDR2 LQKENI. V was cut by 5 bases and J by 11 bases, with 15 bases left in between. The CDR3 runs 12 residues. The chain's CDR3 is CASSSSGEEAFF. The CDR3 nucleotides read TGTGCCAGCTCATCATCTGGGGAGGAGGCTTTCTTT. The variable domain in full, completed from reference TRBV18 and TRBJ1-1, reads NAGVMQNPRHLVRRRGQEARLRCSPMKGHSHVYWYRQLPEEGLKFMVYLQKENIIDESGMPKERFSAEFPKEGPSILRIQQVVRGDSAAYFCASSSSGEEAFFGQGTRLTVV.

V usage is TRBV9 and J usage is TRBJ2-2; no firm D call. CDR1 and CDR2 (germline): SGDLS, YYNGEE. V dropped 4 bases and J dropped 5 bases, with 6 bases sitting between them. The CDR3 is made up of 12 amino acids. CDR3 amino acids: CASSPLTGELFF. The CDR3 DNA reads TGTGCCAGCAGCCCGCTTACCGGGGAGCTGTTTTTT.

The DNA of the CDR3 is TGTGCCAGCAGCCCAATCCCGGGACTAGCGGGAACCGAACGGAGCACAGATACGCAGTATTTT. Translating it yields CASSPIPGLAGTERSTDTQYF. The genes are TRBV7-6 and TRBJ2-3; 13 bases map to TRBD2. This CDR3 region has 21 residues. The junction had 17 bases not matched to a gene; V was cut back by 5 bases and J by 0 bases. Germline lookup yields CDR1 SGHVS and CDR2 FNYEAQ.

V is TRBV19 and J is TRBJ2-2; 8 bases are a match to TRBD2. Trimming removed 1 base from V and 4 bases from J; junction bases left unmatched: 2. The germline CDR1 and CDR2 sequences are LNHDA and SQIVND (reference sequence). This CDR3 spans 15 amino acids. CDR3 DNA sequence: TGTGCCAGTAGTATAGTAGCGGGGCCCACCGGGGAGCTGTTTTTT. Its translation: CASSIVAGPTGELFF.